A selection of T cell receptor beta chains follows, all from one sample in a study of T cells in Graves' hyperthyroidism and ophthalmopathy. Each CDR3 protein is one row after TCRdb ran MiXCR on the multiplex PCR reads. The data hold under 550,000 distinct CDR3 sequences, with roughly an eighth observed a single time. Sequences were obtained from blood. All receptors come from a woman younger than 35 with Graves' hyperthyroidism. Both conserved end residues are part of each CDR3. Fields, in order: J gene, D gene, V gene, clone size, CDR3 DNA, CDR3 protein. D genes are given only for firm matches. Expanded clones get a size class; other rows say once, few or many, or leave the size out.

J gene: TRBJ1-3
D gene: -
V gene: TRBV12-3/TRBV12-4
clone size: few
CDR3 DNA: TGTGCCAGCAGTTTACAGGGTGGAAACACCATATATTTT
CDR3 protein: CASSLQGGNTIYF

J gene: TRBJ2-1
D gene: -
V gene: TRBV4-2
clone size: few
CDR3 DNA: TGTGCCAGCAGCCAAGATACAGGGGGGGACAATGAGCAGCTCTTC
CDR3 protein: CASSQDTGGDNEQLF

J gene: TRBJ2-3
D gene: -
V gene: TRBV10-3
clone size: -
CDR3 DNA: TGTGCCATCGGGGTAGCGAGGGCTAGCACAGATACGCAGTATTTT
CDR3 protein: CAIGVARASTDTQYF

J gene: TRBJ2-1
D gene: -
V gene: TRBV5-5
clone size: many
CDR3 DNA: TGTGCCAGCAGCTTACCTAGCCCGAATGAGCAGTTCTTC
CDR3 protein: CASSLPSPNEQFF

J gene: TRBJ2-3
D gene: -
V gene: TRBV7-2
clone size: many
CDR3 DNA: TGTGCCAGCAGCTTAGAGGGGTTCGGCACAGATACGCAGTATTTT
CDR3 protein: CASSLEGFGTDTQYF

J gene: TRBJ1-3
D gene: -
V gene: TRBV28
clone size: -
CDR3 DNA: TGTGCCAGCAGTTTTTCACAGGGAAACACCATATATTTT
CDR3 protein: CASSFSQGNTIYF

J gene: TRBJ2-2
D gene: TRBD2
V gene: TRBV4-3
clone size: few
CDR3 DNA: TGCGCCAGCAGCCAAGAACTAGCGGGAGATACCGGGGAGCTGTTTTTT
CDR3 protein: CASSQELAGDTGELFF

J gene: TRBJ2-5
D gene: -
V gene: TRBV6-1
clone size: -
CDR3 DNA: TGTGCCAGCAGTGAAGTAGCGGTAGACAGCCTATACTTC
CDR3 protein: CASSEVAVDSLYF

J gene: TRBJ1-2
D gene: -
V gene: TRBV20-1
clone size: many
CDR3 DNA: TGCAGTGCTAAGGGGGATCATGGCTACACCTTC
CDR3 protein: CSAKGDHGYTF

J gene: TRBJ1-2
D gene: -
V gene: TRBV9
clone size: many
CDR3 DNA: TGTGCCAGCAGCCCCTCTTCGCAGGCCTGGGCCTATGGCTACACCTTC
CDR3 protein: CASSPSSQAWAYGYTF

J gene: TRBJ2-6
D gene: TRBD1
V gene: TRBV19
clone size: few
CDR3 DNA: TGTGCCAGCGCAGGGGGCGCCGGGGCCAACGTCCTGACTTTC
CDR3 protein: CASAGGAGANVLTF

J gene: TRBJ2-2
D gene: TRBD2
V gene: TRBV12-3/TRBV12-4
clone size: few
CDR3 DNA: TGTGCCAGCAGGCCGCGACTAGCGGGAGCAACCGGGGAGCTGTTTTTT
CDR3 protein: CASRPRLAGATGELFF

J gene: TRBJ2-3
D gene: -
V gene: TRBV5-1
clone size: many
CDR3 DNA: TGCGCCAGCAGCTTGGCTGATGGCACAGATACGCAGTATTTT
CDR3 protein: CASSLADGTDTQYF

J gene: TRBJ2-5
D gene: -
V gene: TRBV20-1
clone size: few
CDR3 DNA: TGCAGTGCTCAAAGCAGCTACCAAGAGACCCAGTACTTC
CDR3 protein: CSAQSSYQETQYF

J gene: TRBJ2-5
D gene: TRBD2
V gene: TRBV4-1
clone size: many
CDR3 DNA: TGCGCCAGCAGCCAAGAGGGACTAGCCCCAGAGACCCAGTACTTC
CDR3 protein: CASSQEGLAPETQYF

J gene: TRBJ2-6
D gene: TRBD2
V gene: TRBV6-2/TRBV6-3
clone size: many
CDR3 DNA: TGTGCCAGCAGTTTCCGTGGACTAGCCCAGAGCTCTGGGGCCAACGTCCTGACTTTC
CDR3 protein: CASSFRGLAQSSGANVLTF

J gene: TRBJ1-5
D gene: -
V gene: TRBV4-2
clone size: -
CDR3 DNA: TGTGCCAGCAGCCAAGATGGGAACTCAGGTGGCAATCAGCCCCAGCATTTT
CDR3 protein: CASSQDGNSGGNQPQHF

J gene: TRBJ1-5
D gene: TRBD1
V gene: TRBV18
clone size: few
CDR3 DNA: TGTGCCAGCTCACCACCGTCCTCCTCAGGGGGTTCGCAGCCCCAGCATTTT
CDR3 protein: CASSPPSSSGGSQPQHF

J gene: TRBJ2-7
D gene: -
V gene: TRBV7-9
clone size: -
CDR3 DNA: TGTGCCAGCAGCGCGGGGCAATCCTACGAGCAGTACTTC
CDR3 protein: CASSAGQSYEQYF

J gene: TRBJ2-3
D gene: -
V gene: TRBV7-9
clone size: many
CDR3 DNA: TGTGCCAGCAGCTTCGCAGAGTTCACAGATACGCAGTATTTT
CDR3 protein: CASSFAEFTDTQYF

J gene: TRBJ2-3
D gene: -
V gene: TRBV20-1
clone size: many
CDR3 DNA: TGCAGTGCTAGCGGGTTCACAGATACGCAGTATTTT
CDR3 protein: CSASGFTDTQYF

J gene: TRBJ2-3
D gene: -
V gene: TRBV6-1
clone size: few
CDR3 DNA: TGTGCCAGCAGCCAGACTAGTGCTAGCACAGATACGCAGTATTTT
CDR3 protein: CASSQTSASTDTQYF

J gene: TRBJ1-5
D gene: -
V gene: TRBV27
clone size: many
CDR3 DNA: TGTGCCAGCAGTTTATCGCGCAATCAGCCCCAGCATTTT
CDR3 protein: CASSLSRNQPQHF

J gene: TRBJ2-5
D gene: TRBD2
V gene: TRBV7-9
clone size: few
CDR3 DNA: TGTGCCAGCAGCTTACCCGGACTAGCGGCTGAGACCCAGTACTTC
CDR3 protein: CASSLPGLAAETQYF

J gene: TRBJ2-7
D gene: TRBD2
V gene: TRBV7-2
clone size: many
CDR3 DNA: TGTGCCAGCAGCCTACCGGCGGGAGGGGGCTCCTACGAGCAGTACTTC
CDR3 protein: CASSLPAGGGSYEQYF

J gene: TRBJ1-1
D gene: -
V gene: TRBV5-1
clone size: -
CDR3 DNA: TGCGCCAACAGCCAGACAGCGAACACTGAAGCTTTCTTT
CDR3 protein: CANSQTANTEAFF

J gene: TRBJ2-1
D gene: TRBD1
V gene: TRBV11-2
clone size: many
CDR3 DNA: TGTGCCAGCAGCTTTGGACAGGGGTACAATGAGCAGTTCTTC
CDR3 protein: CASSFGQGYNEQFF

J gene: TRBJ2-1
D gene: TRBD2
V gene: TRBV3-1
clone size: many
CDR3 DNA: TGTGCCAGCAGCCAACGAGCGGGAGGGCTCAATGAGCAGTTCTTC
CDR3 protein: CASSQRAGGLNEQFF

J gene: TRBJ2-7
D gene: -
V gene: TRBV29-1
clone size: few
CDR3 DNA: TGCAGCGTTGTTCTACGGAGCTCCTACGAGCAGTACTTC
CDR3 protein: CSVVLRSSYEQYF

J gene: TRBJ2-7
D gene: TRBD2
V gene: TRBV13
clone size: many
CDR3 DNA: TGTGCCAGCAGCTTAGGCCTCGGGGGGTTCCGGGACGAGCAGTACTTC
CDR3 protein: CASSLGLGGFRDEQYF

J gene: TRBJ1-6
D gene: TRBD1
V gene: TRBV11-2
clone size: few
CDR3 DNA: TGTGCCAGCAGCGACGTAGACAGGGGATATAATTCACCCCTCCACTTT
CDR3 protein: CASSDVDRGYNSPLHF

J gene: TRBJ1-5
D gene: -
V gene: TRBV19
clone size: few
CDR3 DNA: TGTGCCAGTAGTATCCGAGGCAGTAGTTATAGCAATCAGCCCCAGCATTTT
CDR3 protein: CASSIRGSSYSNQPQHF

J gene: TRBJ2-7
D gene: -
V gene: TRBV5-5
clone size: many
CDR3 DNA: TGTGCCAGCAGCTTGGAGGACGAGCAGTACTTC
CDR3 protein: CASSLEDEQYF

J gene: TRBJ2-5
D gene: -
V gene: TRBV10-3
clone size: many
CDR3 DNA: TGTGCCATCAGTGCGCCGGGCAGGGAGGAGACCCAGTACTTC
CDR3 protein: CAISAPGREETQYF

J gene: TRBJ1-1
D gene: -
V gene: TRBV7-3
clone size: many
CDR3 DNA: TGTGCCAGCAGCTTATCACAGGACAGTGAAGCTTTCTTT
CDR3 protein: CASSLSQDSEAFF

J gene: TRBJ2-3
D gene: -
V gene: TRBV3-1
clone size: -
CDR3 DNA: TGTGCCAGCAGCCAATCAGTTAGCACAGATACGCAGTATTTT
CDR3 protein: CASSQSVSTDTQYF

J gene: TRBJ2-1
D gene: -
V gene: TRBV11-1
clone size: many
CDR3 DNA: TGTGCCAGCAGCTTAGCGGGAGAATACGGTGAGCAGTTCTTC
CDR3 protein: CASSLAGEYGEQFF

J gene: TRBJ2-6
D gene: -
V gene: TRBV12-3/TRBV12-4
clone size: -
CDR3 DNA: TGTGCCAGCAGTACCGGGGGCTCTGGGGCCAACGTCCTGACTTTC
CDR3 protein: CASSTGGSGANVLTF

J gene: TRBJ2-5
D gene: TRBD2
V gene: TRBV29-1
clone size: many
CDR3 DNA: TGCAGCGTTGCCGGGCTAGCGGGAGTGTTAGGGGAGACCCAGTACTTC
CDR3 protein: CSVAGLAGVLGETQYF

J gene: TRBJ2-7
D gene: TRBD1
V gene: TRBV3-1
clone size: few
CDR3 DNA: TGTGCCAGCAGCCTTGGGGACAGCATCTACGAGCAGTACTTC
CDR3 protein: CASSLGDSIYEQYF

J gene: TRBJ1-2
D gene: -
V gene: TRBV28
clone size: many
CDR3 DNA: TGTGCCAGCAGTTTCCCAAGGGGAGGGAGTAACTATGGCTACACCTTC
CDR3 protein: CASSFPRGGSNYGYTF

J gene: TRBJ1-5
D gene: TRBD1
V gene: TRBV20-1
clone size: -
CDR3 DNA: TGCAGTGCTAGAGATCGGGTGGGGACAGGGGGCATACGGAATCAGCCCCAGCATTTT
CDR3 protein: CSARDRVGTGGIRNQPQHF

J gene: TRBJ2-5
D gene: -
V gene: TRBV4-2
clone size: few
CDR3 DNA: TGTGCCAGCAGCCAAGAGGTCGTGGAGACCCAGTACTTC
CDR3 protein: CASSQEVVETQYF

J gene: TRBJ2-2
D gene: TRBD1
V gene: TRBV10-3
clone size: many
CDR3 DNA: TGTGCCATCAGTGAGAGAGACAGGGGAATCACCGGGGAGCTGTTTTTT
CDR3 protein: CAISERDRGITGELFF

J gene: TRBJ2-7
D gene: TRBD2
V gene: TRBV20-1
clone size: many
CDR3 DNA: TGCAGTGCAGAACTAGCGGGGCTAACCTACGAGCAGTACTTC
CDR3 protein: CSAELAGLTYEQYF

J gene: TRBJ1-1
D gene: -
V gene: TRBV19
clone size: many
CDR3 DNA: TGTGCCAGTAGTCCCCGTGGGGGACCGAACACTGAAGCTTTCTTT
CDR3 protein: CASSPRGGPNTEAFF

J gene: TRBJ1-1
D gene: -
V gene: TRBV2
clone size: many
CDR3 DNA: TGTGCCAGCAGTGAGGACAGAACTGAAGCTTTCTTT
CDR3 protein: CASSEDRTEAFF

J gene: TRBJ2-1
D gene: -
V gene: TRBV11-2
clone size: many
CDR3 DNA: TGTGCCAGCAGCACCAGGCGGGGCTCCTACAATGAGCAGTTCTTC
CDR3 protein: CASSTRRGSYNEQFF

J gene: TRBJ1-1
D gene: TRBD1
V gene: TRBV2
clone size: many
CDR3 DNA: TGTGCCAGTGGTCAGGGGGGGAGGACTGAAGCTTTCTTT
CDR3 protein: CASGQGGRTEAFF